One sample yielded the 3 T cell receptor beta chains listed below, sequenced in a study of blood T cell repertoires in COVID-19. Assay used: immunoSEQ multiplex PCR; TCRdb lists only in-frame clones, some missing. In the table there are over 65,000 clones, 90% of which are singletons. The material sequenced was peripheral blood. These TCRs come from a human donor in a cohort sampled during active COVID-19.

The chain recombines TRBV29-1 with TRBJ1-1; the D gene is possibly TRBD1 (6 bases). Germline values: CDR1 SQVTM, CDR2 ANQGSEA. V was shortened by 6 bases and J by 6 bases, with 8 bases between the two germline ends. The CDR3 is 10 residues long. The CDR3 nucleotides read TGCAGCGTAAAGGGGGCTGAAGCTTTCTTT. As protein: CSVKGAEAFF.

This chain uses TRBV10-1 with TRBJ2-1; D not certain. Germline V gene lookup returns CDR1 WNHNN and CDR2 SYGVQD (reference sequence). This CDR3 is 15 amino acids long. V was trimmed by 6 bases and J by 0 bases, leaving 12 bases between them. CDR3 in DNA: TGCGCCAGCAGAACAGCCTCCAGCTCCTACAATGAGCAGTTCTTC. This translates into CASRTASSSYNEQFF.

The gene calls are TRBV7-6 and TRBJ1-4, with no clear D. This CDR3 is 18 amino acids long. Trimming stripped 3 bases from V and 6 bases from J, with 23 bases between. Germline CDR1 reads SGHVS; CDR2 reads FNYEAQ. Written as DNA, the CDR3 is TGTGCCAGCAGCTTTACCTCCCCTTGGGAGGGATCGGATGAAAAACTGTTTTTT. It encodes CASSFTSPWEGSDEKLFF.